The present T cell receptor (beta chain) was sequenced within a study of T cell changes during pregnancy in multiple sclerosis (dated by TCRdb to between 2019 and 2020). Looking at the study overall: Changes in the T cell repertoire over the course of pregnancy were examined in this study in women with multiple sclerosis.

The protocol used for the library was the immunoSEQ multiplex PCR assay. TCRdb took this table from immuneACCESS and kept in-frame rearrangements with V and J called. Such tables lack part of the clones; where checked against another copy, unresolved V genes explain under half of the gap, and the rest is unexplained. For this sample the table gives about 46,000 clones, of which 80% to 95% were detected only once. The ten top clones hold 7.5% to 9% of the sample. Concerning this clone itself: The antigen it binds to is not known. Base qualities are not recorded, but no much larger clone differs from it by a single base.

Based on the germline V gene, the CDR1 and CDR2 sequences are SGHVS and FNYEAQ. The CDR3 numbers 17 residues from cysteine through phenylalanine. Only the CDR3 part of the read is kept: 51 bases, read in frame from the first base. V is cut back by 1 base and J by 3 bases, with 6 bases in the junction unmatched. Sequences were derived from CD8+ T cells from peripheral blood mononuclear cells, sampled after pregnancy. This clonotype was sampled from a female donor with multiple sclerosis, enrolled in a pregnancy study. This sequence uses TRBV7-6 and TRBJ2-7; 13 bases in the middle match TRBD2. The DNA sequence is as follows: TGTGCCAGCAGCTTAGGACTAGCGGGGGGCTACTACTACGAGCAGTACTTC. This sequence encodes CASSLGLAGGYYYEQYF.